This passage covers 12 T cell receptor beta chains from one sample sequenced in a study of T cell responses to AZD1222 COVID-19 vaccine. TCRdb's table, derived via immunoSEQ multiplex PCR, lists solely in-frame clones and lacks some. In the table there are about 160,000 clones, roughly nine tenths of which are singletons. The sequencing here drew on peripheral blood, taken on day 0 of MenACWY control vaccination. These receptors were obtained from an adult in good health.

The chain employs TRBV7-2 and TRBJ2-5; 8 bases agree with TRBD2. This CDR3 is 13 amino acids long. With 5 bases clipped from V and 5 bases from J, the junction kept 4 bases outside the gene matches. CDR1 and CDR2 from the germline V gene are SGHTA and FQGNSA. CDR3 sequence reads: CASSRGGLETQYF. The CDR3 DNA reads TGTGCCAGCAGCCGGGGGGGTCTGGAGACCCAGTACTTC.

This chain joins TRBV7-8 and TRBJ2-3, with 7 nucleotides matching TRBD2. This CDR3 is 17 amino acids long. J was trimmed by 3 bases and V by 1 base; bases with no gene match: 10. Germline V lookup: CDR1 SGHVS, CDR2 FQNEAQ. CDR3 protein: CASSLVRVAGQTDTQYF. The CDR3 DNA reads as TGTGCCAGCAGCTTAGTTAGGGTAGCGGGCCAAACAGATACGCAGTATTTT.

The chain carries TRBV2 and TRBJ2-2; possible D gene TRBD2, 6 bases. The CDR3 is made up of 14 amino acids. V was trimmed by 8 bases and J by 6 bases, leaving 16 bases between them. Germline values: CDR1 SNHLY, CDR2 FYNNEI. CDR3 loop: CASGGTLEAGELFF. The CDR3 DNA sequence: TGTGCCAGCGGCGGGACTCTCGAGGCCGGGGAGCTGTTTTTT.

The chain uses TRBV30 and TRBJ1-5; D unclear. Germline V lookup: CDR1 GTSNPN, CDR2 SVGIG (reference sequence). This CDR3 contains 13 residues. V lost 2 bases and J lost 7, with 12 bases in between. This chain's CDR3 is CAWSSGTEQPQHF. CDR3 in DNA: TGTGCCTGGAGTTCTGGCACGGAACAGCCCCAGCATTTT.

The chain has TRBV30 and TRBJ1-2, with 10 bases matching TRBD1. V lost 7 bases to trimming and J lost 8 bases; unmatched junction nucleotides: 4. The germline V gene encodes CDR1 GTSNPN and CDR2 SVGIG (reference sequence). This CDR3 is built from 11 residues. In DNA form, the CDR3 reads TGTGCCTCCGGACAGGGGGGAGGCTACACCTTC. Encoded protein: CASGQGGGYTF.

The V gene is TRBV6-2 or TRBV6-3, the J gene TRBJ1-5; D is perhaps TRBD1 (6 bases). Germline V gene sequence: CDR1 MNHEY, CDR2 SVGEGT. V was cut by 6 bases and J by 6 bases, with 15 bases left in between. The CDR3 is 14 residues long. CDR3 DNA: TGTGCCAGCAGGCCTTTAGGGGGGGTTCAGCCCCAGCATTTT. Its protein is CASRPLGGVQPQHF.

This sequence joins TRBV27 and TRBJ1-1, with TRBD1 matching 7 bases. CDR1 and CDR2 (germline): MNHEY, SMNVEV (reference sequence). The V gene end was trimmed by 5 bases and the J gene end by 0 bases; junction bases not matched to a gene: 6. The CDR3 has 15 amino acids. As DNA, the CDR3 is TGTGCCAGCAGTACCTCCGGGACAGTGAACACTGAAGCTTTCTTT. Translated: CASSTSGTVNTEAFF.

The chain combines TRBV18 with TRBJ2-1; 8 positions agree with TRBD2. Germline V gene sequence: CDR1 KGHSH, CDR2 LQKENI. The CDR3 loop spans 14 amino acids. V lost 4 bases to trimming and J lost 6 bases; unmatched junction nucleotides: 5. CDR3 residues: CASSRTSQFNEQFF. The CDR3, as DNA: TGTGCCAGCTCACGGACTAGCCAGTTCAATGAGCAGTTCTTC.

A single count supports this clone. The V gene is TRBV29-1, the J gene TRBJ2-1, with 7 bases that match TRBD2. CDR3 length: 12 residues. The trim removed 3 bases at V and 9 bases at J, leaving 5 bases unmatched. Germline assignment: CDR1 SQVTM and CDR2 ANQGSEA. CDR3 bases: TGCAGCGTTGAGCTAGCGGCAGGTGAGCAGTTCTTC. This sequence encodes CSVELAAGEQFF.

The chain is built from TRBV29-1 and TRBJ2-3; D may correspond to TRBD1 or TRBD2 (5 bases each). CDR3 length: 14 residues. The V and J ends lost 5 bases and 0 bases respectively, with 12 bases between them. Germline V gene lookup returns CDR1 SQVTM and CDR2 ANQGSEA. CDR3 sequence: CSVSGTDSTDTQYF. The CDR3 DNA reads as TGCAGCGTTTCCGGGACGGATAGCACAGATACGCAGTATTTT.

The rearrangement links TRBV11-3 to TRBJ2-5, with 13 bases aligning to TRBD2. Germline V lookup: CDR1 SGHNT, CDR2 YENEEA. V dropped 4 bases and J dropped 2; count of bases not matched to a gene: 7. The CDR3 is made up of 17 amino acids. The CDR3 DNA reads TGTGCCAGCAGCTCCGGACTAGCGGGAGTCAATCAAGAGACCCAGTACTTC. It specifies CASSSGLAGVNQETQYF.

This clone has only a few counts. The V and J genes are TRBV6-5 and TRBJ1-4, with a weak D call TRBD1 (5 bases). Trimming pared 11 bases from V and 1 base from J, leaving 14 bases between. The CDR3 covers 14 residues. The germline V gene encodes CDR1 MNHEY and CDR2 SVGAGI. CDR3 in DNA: TGTGCCGGATCCAAGGGGTTAACTAATGAAAAACTGTTTTTT. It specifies CAGSKGLTNEKLFF.